This T cell receptor (beta chain) was sequenced in a study of beta chain features in type 1 diabetes. Across the whole study: Healthy donors and patients showed comparable age, gender and cell yields. General observations from the study: Researchers reported that naive, central memory and Treg TCRB repertoires appeared more similar in patients than in healthy donors. TCRB CDR3s from Type 1 diabetes patients were moderately but significantly shorter in all four CD4+ subsets. Researchers cautioned that cDNA sequencing could over-represent cells with high TCR expression.

This clone has just a few counts. Its antigen is as yet unknown. Expressed TCRB transcripts were sequenced because the isolated RNA had all been reverse transcribed beforehand. The repertoire was sequenced with immunoSEQ multiplex PCR; TCRdb's copy has only in-frame clones and lacks some. The repertoire holds 250,000 to 300,000 clones, approximately 14% seen once, with about 0.016% in the top ten. Sorting of CD4+ naive, central memory, regulatory and stem cell-like memory cells was performed via CD45RO/CCR7/CD25/CD127/CD95/CD27. Sequencing was carried out using naive CD4+ T cells from blood. This TCR was sampled from a man aged 25 to 45 with type 1 diabetes.

In DNA, the CDR3 is TGCAGCGTTGTTTTGAATGGCAGGGGCCAGCCCCAGCATTTT. Its translation: CSVVLNGRGQPQHF. The V gene is TRBV29-1, the J gene TRBJ1-5, with D possibly TRBD1 on 6 matching bases. V dropped 4 bases and J dropped 7 bases, with 17 bases sitting between them. The CDR3 has 14 amino acids. The V gene's germline CDR1 is SQVTM and CDR2 ANQGSEA.